This T cell receptor beta chain is drawn from a study of T cell changes during pregnancy in multiple sclerosis (dated by TCRdb to between 2019 and 2020). For context, the study as a whole: The study looked at changes in the T cell repertoire across pregnancy in women with multiple sclerosis.

As regards this clone: Its target antigen remains unknown. Per-base qualities were not stored, and no clone one base away is much larger.

The germline V gene (reference sequence) gives CDR1 as LNHNV and CDR2 as YYDKDF. From cysteine to phenylalanine, the CDR3 is 14 amino acids long. Just the 42-base CDR3 DNA is kept, in frame starting at base 1. V and J lose 3 bases and 5 bases, and a span of 10 bases separates them. The library relied on the immunoSEQ multiplex PCR assay. TCRdb provides this immuneACCESS table in a form limited to in-frame rearrangements. Some clones are lacking; in checked studies, under half of them reflect an unresolved V gene, and why the rest are absent is not known. The sample table holds over 90,000 clones, of which 75% to 95% were seen once. Over 0.6% of the sample is taken by the ten largest.

This receptor was obtained from a female donor in good health, enrolled as a control in a pregnancy study. This sample comprised peripheral blood, obtained in the second trimester of pregnancy. The chain uses TRBV15 and TRBJ2-2; the best D guess is TRBD2, with 6 bases matching. The CDR3 protein: CATSSFLATGELFF. The DNA sequence follows: TGTGCCACCAGCAGTTTCCTAGCGACCGGGGAGCTGTTTTTT.